The 22 T cell receptor beta chains below all came from one sample that was sequenced in a study of blood T cells in healthy people across ages. The authors ran a second PCR of 7 to 11 cycles using a sample-barcoded 5' primer and a J-beta primer mix. Using its own MiXCR run on the 5' RACE reads, TCRdb lists one record per CDR3 protein. There are around 400,000 distinct CDR3 sequences in the sample; roughly half occur only once, and approximately 51% lies in the top ten. The source material was blood. These receptor sequences come from a man in his sixties in good health.

This clonotype was seen ten or more times. The V and J genes are TRBV7-9 and TRBJ2-3; the match to TRBD2 covers 7 bases. The germline CDR1 and CDR2 sequences are SEHNR and FQNEAQ (reference sequence). J was trimmed by 4 bases and V by 3 bases; bases with no gene match: 7. The CDR3 extends over 15 amino acids. Written as DNA, the CDR3 is TGTGCCAGCAGCTTCCCAGCGGGGTGGGCAGATACGCAGTATTTT. Its protein product is CASSFPAGWADTQYF. Looking up the rest from reference TRBV7-9 and TRBJ2-3 gives the full variable domain: DTGVSQNPRHKITKRGQNVTFRCDPISEHNRLYWYRQTLGQGPEFLTYFQNEAQLEKSRLLSDRFSAERPKGSFSTLEIQRTEQGDSAMYLCASSFPAGWADTQYFGPGTRLTVL.

The gene calls are TRBV15 and TRBJ1-2; a weak D match, TRBD1 (5 bases). Trimming took off 5 bases at V and 4 bases at J, with 11 bases between the two ends. This CDR3 spans 13 amino acids. The V gene's germline CDR1 is LNHNV and CDR2 YYDKDF (reference sequence). Here the CDR3 DNA reads TGTGCCACCAGCGACAGATCCGCCTATGGCTACACCTTC. It specifies CATSDRSAYGYTF.

V gene TRBV20-1 combines with J gene TRBJ1-1; weak D call: TRBD1 (5 bases). CDR1 and CDR2 from the germline V gene are DFQATT and SNEGSKA (reference sequence). CDR3 length equals 13 residues. V shed 6 bases and J shed 1 base, with 12 bases lying between them. CDR3 amino acids: CSALPGGNTEAFF. CDR3 DNA sequence: TGCAGTGCCCTACCGGGGGGGAACACTGAAGCTTTCTTT.

The V gene is TRBV5-1, the J gene TRBJ1-4; D may be TRBD1 (5 bases). Germline CDR1 is SGHRS and CDR2 is YFSETQ. This CDR3 region has 16 residues. With 1 base removed from V and 0 bases from J, the gap between germline ends came to 10 bases. CDR3 sequence: CASSLTPTATNEKLFF. The CDR3 nucleotides are TGCGCCAGCAGCTTGACCCCGACAGCAACTAATGAAAAACTGTTTTTT.

V and J are TRBV20-1 and TRBJ2-1, with a tentative D call TRBD1 (5 bases). Germline values: CDR1 DFQATT, CDR2 SNEGSKA (reference sequence). V lost 0 bases, J lost 7 bases, and 13 bases lay in between. CDR3 length equals 14 residues. CDR3 in DNA: TGCAGTGCTAGAGACCCTAAGGGGCGGAATGAGCAGTTCTTC. Its translation: CSARDPKGRNEQFF.

This clonotype was recorded a few times. The CDR3 coding sequence is TGTGCCAGCAGCATCTCGGGACTAGCGAGGGAGCAGTACTTC. Translation gives CASSISGLAREQYF. The chain uses TRBV5-6 and TRBJ2-4, with 10 bases that match TRBD2. The CDR3 totals 14 residues. J lost 13 bases, V lost 4 bases, and 11 bases had no gene match. CDR1 is SGHDT, CDR2 YYEEEE, per germline.

This chain uses TRBV20-1 with TRBJ2-3; 8 positions agree with TRBD2. From germline, CDR1 is DFQATT and CDR2 SNEGSKA (reference sequence). Losses at the gene ends were 0 bases for V and 2 bases for J; bases not matched to a gene: 1. CDR3 length: 14 residues. The CDR3 reads CSAREAGATDTQYF. For the CDR3, the DNA is TGCAGTGCTAGAGAAGCGGGGGCCACAGATACGCAGTATTTT.

This clonotype was recorded a few times. The V and J genes are TRBV29-1 and TRBJ2-1; tentative D call: TRBD2 (5 bases). The CDR3 is 16 residues long. CDR1 and CDR2 (germline): SQVTM, ANQGSEA. V lost 4 bases, J lost 5 bases, and 21 bases lay in between. In DNA, the CDR3 is TGCAGCGTTGCGCCCGGCGGCCGCCCCGGGAACAATGAGCAGTTCTTC. The encoded protein is CSVAPGGRPGNNEQFF.

This chain links TRBV25-1 with TRBJ1-2; TRBD1 is a possible D gene (5 bases). Trimming cost V 4 bases and J 8 bases, with 8 bases left between them. From germline, CDR1 is MGHDK and CDR2 SYGVNS. The CDR3 covers 11 residues. CDR3 nucleotide sequence: TGTGCCAGCAGTGTCGGGGACGGCTACACCTTC. Translating it yields CASSVGDGYTF.

This chain uses TRBV4-3 with TRBJ2-2; possibly TRBD1 for D (5 bases). In germline, CDR1 is LGHNA, CDR2 YSLEER. V lost 0 bases and J 4 bases, leaving 18 bases between the germline ends. This CDR3 spans 18 amino acids. CDR3 amino acids: CASSQEAPQGLRTGELFF. DNA of the CDR3: TGCGCCAGCAGCCAAGAAGCCCCCCAGGGTTTGCGCACCGGGGAGCTGTTTTTT.

The J gene is TRBJ1-1, the V gene TRBV6-1, with 7 bases identical to TRBD1. The CDR3 covers 15 residues. Losses at the gene ends were 6 bases for V and 4 bases for J; bases not matched to a gene: 11. CDR1 and CDR2 (germline): MNHNS, SASEGT. The CDR3 DNA reads TGTGCCAGCAGGGTGGGGTCAGGGGGAGGCACTGAAGCTTTCTTT. Its translation is CASRVGSGGGTEAFF.

There are many counts of this clonotype. DNA for the CDR3: TGCGCCAGCAGCTTGGCCGGGTTCCCAGATACGCAGTATTTT. Encoded protein: CASSLAGFPDTQYF. The J gene is TRBJ2-3, the V gene TRBV5-1; D is uncertain. Germline values: CDR1 SGHRS, CDR2 YFSETQ. The CDR3 is 14 residues long. V gave up 0 bases and J gave up 4 bases, with 9 bases separating them.

This chain uses TRBV20-1 with TRBJ2-5; possibly TRBD2 for D (5 bases). The CDR3 runs to 12 residues. V was cut by 3 bases and J by 5 bases, with 10 bases left in between. Germline CDR1 and CDR2: DFQATT and SNEGSKA (reference sequence). CDR3 protein: CSASPGLETQYF. The CDR3 DNA follows: TGCAGTGCTAGTCCGGGGTTGGAGACCCAGTACTTC.

CDR3: CASTRYEQYF. CDR3 nucleotides: TGTGCCAGCACCCGCTACGAGCAGTACTTC. The chain is built from TRBV3-1 and TRBJ2-7; no reliable D call. The germline V gene encodes CDR1 LGHDT and CDR2 YNNKEL (reference sequence). Trimming pared 7 bases from V and 3 bases from J, leaving 4 bases between. The CDR3 runs 10 residues.

On this clonotype: Relative to the germline gene, one junction end is altered; a read error may explain this. The chain is built from TRBV28 and TRBJ2-7; D tentatively reads TRBD1 or TRBD2 (5 bases each). The CDR3 is 16 residues long. Germline V gives CDR1 MDHEN, CDR2 SYDVKM. The chain's CDR3 is CASSSPGRTGHYEQYF. DNA for the CDR3: TGTGCCAGCAGTTCCCCAGGTAGGACGGGGCACTACGAGCAATACTTC.

This clonotype came up a few times. V usage is TRBV20-1 and J usage is TRBJ2-5; 10 positions agree with TRBD2. V gave up 0 bases and J gave up 1 base; unmatched junction bases: 2. The CDR3 spans 15 residues. Looked up from germline, CDR1 is DFQATT and CDR2 is SNEGSKA (reference sequence). The DNA for the CDR3 is TGCAGTGCTAGAGAACTAGCGGGACTCCAAGAGACCCAGTACTTC. Its translation: CSARELAGLQETQYF.

This clonotype occurred once. The chain recombines TRBV7-9 with TRBJ2-5; D is possibly TRBD1 (5 bases). Trimming took off 0 bases at V and 11 bases at J, with 16 bases between the two ends. The germline V gene has CDR1 SEHNR and CDR2 FQNEAQ (reference sequence). The CDR3 spans 14 residues. The CDR3 DNA reads as TGTGCCAGCAGCTTAGCGAGGACGGACAATGAGCAGTACTTC. Its translation is CASSLARTDNEQYF.

This clonotype was seen only once. The V call is TRBV19, the J call TRBJ1-2; no clear D. This CDR3 is 14 amino acids long. The germline CDR1 and CDR2 sequences are LNHDA and SQIVND (reference sequence). Trimming removed 3 bases from V and 4 bases from J, with 12 bases in between. CDR3: CASSIGSPRYGYTF. The CDR3 DNA reads as TGTGCCAGTAGTATTGGCAGTCCGCGCTATGGCTACACCTTC.

Details on this clonotype: Just one base apart from a much larger clone, this may be a read error. The rearrangement uses TRBV20-1 and TRBJ2-7; D possibly corresponds to TRBD2 (6 bases). The J call could be wrong; TRBJ2-5 is a better fit for the DNA end. The CDR3 loop spans 13 amino acids. The germline V gene has CDR1 DFQATT and CDR2 SNEGSKA (reference sequence). The CDR3 loop is CSARTGGTVTQYF. The CDR3 DNA sequence: TGCAGTGCTAGGACGGGCGGGACGGTGACCCAGTACTTC.

Only one count was recorded for this clonotype. The chain employs TRBV7-6 and TRBJ2-3; D is undetermined. Germline V gene lookup returns CDR1 SGHVS and CDR2 FNYEAQ. The CDR3 is 12 amino acids. V lost 2 bases and J lost 5, with 5 bases in between. CDR3 in DNA: TGTGCCAGCAGCTTAATCCTAGATACGCAGTATTTT. It codes for CASSLILDTQYF.

The count of this clonotype is one. A much larger clone differs by one base, so this may be a read error. The chain combines TRBV12-3 or TRBV12-4 with TRBJ2-7, with no clear D. Trimming shortened V by 5 bases and J by 0 bases, and 14 bases separated the two germline ends. The CDR3 totals 15 residues. CDR3: CASSPRVRRSYEQYF. The CDR3 region has the DNA TGTGCCAGCAGTCCAAGGGTCAGGCGCTCCTACGAGCAGTACTTC.

This clonotype showed up just a few times. CDR3 in DNA: TGTGCCAGCTCCCCCAGCGGGGCCCTCACAGATACGCAGTATTTT. Amino acid sequence: CASSPSGALTDTQYF. The rearrangement uses TRBV18 and TRBJ2-3; TRBD2 matches 7 bases. The ends lost 6 bases at V and 2 bases at J; junction bases unmatched: 8. Germline assignment: CDR1 KGHSH and CDR2 LQKENI. The CDR3 is 15 amino acids.